A single sample is the source of the 15 T cell receptor beta chains below, sequenced in a study of T-cell reconstitution after alpha-beta-depleted transplantation in children. Unique molecular identifiers were incorporated when the TCRbeta library was constructed. TCRdb independently ran MiXCR on the PCR reads; one entry per CDR3 protein. This sample carries 450,000 to 600,000 distinct CDR3 sequences, 13% of them seen once, and the ten largest clones take about 2%. Source: PBMCs, mostly from graft donor cells, taken 360 days after TCRalphabeta/CD19-depleted stem cell transplant. Receptor source: a male patient between 10 and 17 years old who had a stem cell transplant for acute myeloid leukemia, so the T cells may come from the graft donor.

This clonotype was counted many times. The CDR3 DNA is TGTGCCAGCAGAAACACGGGGTCGAGCTCCTATAATTCACCCCTCCACTTT. This sequence encodes CASRNTGSSSYNSPLHF. The chain couples TRBV11-1 to TRBJ1-6; unclear D gene. Germline CDR1 is SGHAT and CDR2 is FQDESV (reference sequence). The CDR3 has 17 residues. V was clipped by 6 bases and J by 0 bases, with 15 bases between them.

This clonotype was detected ten times or more. The junction does not match germline at one end; this may be a read error. V usage is TRBV7-7 and J usage is TRBJ2-1, with TRBD2 matching 9 bases. There are 20 residues in the CDR3. CDR1 and CDR2 from the germline V gene are SSHAT and FNYEAQ (reference sequence). The CDR3 nucleotides are TGTGCTAGCAGCTTACTGGTTGGGGATCCTAGCGGGGATACTAACAATGAGCAGTTCTTC. Encoded protein: CASSLLVGDPSGDTNNEQFF.

This clonotype was counted between two and nine times. The genes are TRBV28 and TRBJ2-7, with a weak D call TRBD1 (6 bases). In germline, CDR1 is MDHEN, CDR2 SYDVKM. This CDR3 contains 15 residues. Trimming stripped 5 bases from V and 0 bases from J, with 14 bases between. The CDR3 region is CASSQVRGASYEQYF. The CDR3 nucleotides are TGTGCCAGCAGTCAAGTCAGGGGAGCCTCCTACGAGCAGTACTTC.

This chain connects TRBV6-2 or TRBV6-3 to TRBJ1-1, with D uncertain. Germline V gives CDR1 MNHEY, CDR2 SVGEGT. This CDR3 spans 14 amino acids. V was shortened by 5 bases and J by 5 bases, with 15 bases between the two germline ends. The CDR3 reads CASSPDGVGTEAFF. The CDR3 nucleotides are TGTGCCAGCAGTCCCGATGGGGTCGGAACTGAAGCTTTCTTT.

This clonotype has at least ten counts. The CDR3 DNA reads as TGTGCCAGCAGCTTCGCCGTGAGACCGGGACTAGCGGGAGGAGATACGCAGTATTTT. Amino acid sequence: CASSFAVRPGLAGGDTQYF. The rearrangement joins TRBV5-6 to TRBJ2-3; 15 nucleotides agree with TRBD2. Germline V gene sequence: CDR1 SGHDT, CDR2 YYEEEE. CDR3 size: 19 residues. Trimming removed 2 bases from V and 5 bases from J; junction bases left unmatched: 12.

CDR3 bases: TGTGCCAGCAGTTTATTGACTAGCGGGAGAACCCACAATGAGCAGTTCTTC. Amino acids: CASSLLTSGRTHNEQFF. The J gene is TRBJ2-1, the V gene TRBV27; 12 nucleotides line up with TRBD2. Germline trimming cut 1 base from V and 5 bases from J; bases unmatched to any gene: 6. CDR1 and CDR2 from the germline V gene are MNHEY and SMNVEV (reference sequence). The CDR3 runs 17 residues.

CDR3 region: CASSRRTGPASNTEAFF. CDR3 DNA sequence: TGTGCCAGCAGTCGCCGGACAGGGCCCGCATCTAACACTGAAGCTTTCTTT. The rearrangement joins TRBV6-1 to TRBJ1-1; 8 nucleotides agree with TRBD1. The trim removed 5 bases at V and 2 bases at J, leaving 13 bases unmatched. Germline values: CDR1 MNHNS, CDR2 SASEGT. The CDR3 is 17 amino acids.

This clonotype was seen a few times. J is TRBJ2-3 and V is TRBV20-1; D possibly corresponds to TRBD2 (6 bases). The germline CDR1 and CDR2 sequences are DFQATT and SNEGSKA (reference sequence). The CDR3 runs 14 residues. The V end lost 6 bases, the J end lost 2 bases, and 15 bases lay between the germline ends. The CDR3 DNA reads TGCAGTGCGTTCGGGACTGCACACACAGATACGCAGTATTTT. Protein: CSAFGTAHTDTQYF.

The chain employs TRBV20-1 and TRBJ1-4; a possible D gene is TRBD1 (6 bases). The ends were cut back, 5 bases at V and 0 bases at J, with 22 bases in the middle. The CDR3 is 18 residues long. From germline, CDR1 is DFQATT and CDR2 SNEGSKA (reference sequence). The CDR3 spells CSAEVGGAVWATNEKLFF. The DNA for the CDR3 is TGCAGTGCTGAAGTTGGGGGCGCGGTGTGGGCAACTAATGAAAAACTGTTTTTT.

This clonotype has only a few counts. This rearrangement joins TRBV14 to TRBJ2-5, with no clear D. Between the trimmed V and J ends, which lost 5 bases and 0 bases, there was a span of 10 bases. The CDR3 is made up of 14 amino acids. Germline lookup yields CDR1 SGHDN and CDR2 FVKESK. The DNA of the CDR3 is TGTGCCAGCAGCGAGAGGCCGTACCAAGAGACCCAGTACTTC. It yields the protein CASSERPYQETQYF.

This clonotype was recorded at least ten times. CDR3 amino acids: CASSDDLAREEQYF. The CDR3 DNA reads TGCGCCAGCAGCGATGACCTAGCGCGAGAGGAGCAGTACTTC. The V call is TRBV10-2, the J call TRBJ2-7, with a tentative D call TRBD2 (6 bases). The germline V gene encodes CDR1 WSHSY and CDR2 SAAADI. The CDR3 contains 14 residues. With 6 bases removed from V and 7 bases from J, the gap between germline ends came to 19 bases.

The rearrangement joins TRBV20-1 to TRBJ2-1; D is unresolved. This CDR3 has 12 amino acids. The V gene lost 5 bases and the J gene lost 3 bases, with 8 bases spanning the gap. Germline assignment: CDR1 DFQATT and CDR2 SNEGSKA (reference sequence). CDR3 sequence reads: CSAGLNYNEQFF. In DNA form, the CDR3 reads TGCAGTGCTGGTCTTAACTACAATGAGCAGTTCTTC.

The chain links TRBV4-3 to TRBJ2-7; weak D call: TRBD1 (6 bases). The germline V gene encodes CDR1 LGHNA and CDR2 YSLEER. Trimming left V 0 bases short and J 4 bases short, with 16 bases between. The length of the CDR3 is 16 residues. For the CDR3, the DNA is TGCGCCAGCAGCCAAGAACTTCCACTCAGGGGATACGAGCAGTACTTC. It is translated as CASSQELPLRGYEQYF.

This clonotype has only a few counts. V is TRBV24-1 and J is TRBJ2-3; D is possibly TRBD2 (6 bases). Germline assignment: CDR1 KGHDR and CDR2 SFDVKD. V was cut by 0 bases and J by 1 base, with 10 bases left in between. This CDR3 comprises 16 residues. CDR3 coding DNA: TGTGCCACCAGTGATTTGTCGGTAGCGGGCACAGATACGCAGTATTTT. Amino acids: CATSDLSVAGTDTQYF.

This clonotype was observed once. A read error may be the cause here, since a much bigger clone is one base away. This CDR3 reads CAGSVGAGGEQFF. CDR3 DNA sequence: TGTGCCGGCAGCGTAGGAGCGGGAGGAGAGCAGTTCTTC. The V call is TRBV9, the J call TRBJ2-1, with 9 bases matching TRBD2. Germline-derived CDR1 and CDR2 are SGDLS and YYNGEE. CDR3 length: 13 amino acids.